This paragraph covers one T cell receptor beta chain sequence. The naive CD8 subset, CD45RO-negative cells positively selected for CCR7, excluded terminally differentiated effector memory CD45RA+ cells. In replicate PCRs of sorted subsets, around 0.2 ug DNA, tens of thousands of T cell genomes, was used. The repertoire was sequenced with immunoSEQ multiplex PCR; TCRdb's copy has only in-frame clones and lacks some. Here the sample spans hundreds of thousands of clones, 90% to 97% being singletons. The record originates from a study of shared clonotypes between healthy human individuals. The CDR3 consists of 14 residues. The V gene's germline CDR1 is MGHRA and CDR2 YSYEKL. Deletions cut 3 bases from V and 5 bases from J, with 13 bases between.

The chain uses TRBV4-1 and TRBJ1-1; TRBD1 might be the D (5 bases). The specimen sequenced was naive CD8+ T cells sorted from blood. This TCR derives from a woman aged 25-40 years in good health. The CDR3 protein is CASSQGGSLTEAFF. The CDR3 DNA reads TGCGCCAGCAGCCAGGGGGGAAGCTTAACTGAAGCTTTCTTT.